This is a list of T cell receptor beta chains from one sample in a study of T cells expressing NK-cell markers. TCRdb re-called the 5' RACE reads, yielding one record per CDR3 amino acid sequence without DNA. The repertoire table contains about half a million distinct CDR3 sequences. The sample consisted of blood T cells: a sorted CD56 or NKG2C T cell subset, CD4+ or CD8+ T cells, or bulk PBMC T cells (not recorded which). The receptors come from a woman aged 50 to 65 in good health. Each CDR3 is given with its conserved first and last residue. Each record gives: J gene, V gene, CDR3 protein.

j_call: TRBJ2-3
v_call: TRBV30
cdr3_aa: CAWSALAGAFTDTQYF

j_call: TRBJ1-1
v_call: TRBV6-5
cdr3_aa: CASSPTRVGYTEAFF

j_call: TRBJ1-5
v_call: TRBV7-2
cdr3_aa: CASSPHTGGSSNQPQHF

j_call: TRBJ1-4
v_call: TRBV5-6
cdr3_aa: CASSSAGNSEKLFF

j_call: TRBJ2-2
v_call: TRBV12-3/TRBV12-4
cdr3_aa: CASRGLAGTGELFF

j_call: TRBJ1-4
v_call: TRBV2
cdr3_aa: CASSEAALVGQNNEKLFF

j_call: TRBJ2-5
v_call: TRBV9
cdr3_aa: CASSVLLEGETQYF

j_call: TRBJ2-2
v_call: TRBV29-1
cdr3_aa: CRVAGPRCTGELFF

j_call: TRBJ1-5
v_call: TRBV29-1
cdr3_aa: CSVAIQDSNQPQHF

j_call: TRBJ2-1
v_call: TRBV20-1
cdr3_aa: CSAIRGSGSNNEQFF

j_call: TRBJ2-1
v_call: TRBV7-9
cdr3_aa: CASSLGGTVNNEQFF

j_call: TRBJ2-1
v_call: TRBV27
cdr3_aa: CASSRVAGVYNEQFF

j_call: TRBJ1-6
v_call: TRBV27
cdr3_aa: CASALRQGASYNSPLHF

j_call: TRBJ2-2
v_call: TRBV12-3/TRBV12-4
cdr3_aa: CASVTAVNTGELFF

j_call: TRBJ1-4
v_call: TRBV7-9
cdr3_aa: CASSLLGYENEKLFF

j_call: TRBJ2-6
v_call: TRBV24-1
cdr3_aa: CATSDFRSGANVLTF

j_call: TRBJ1-6
v_call: TRBV3-1
cdr3_aa: CASSQGGGVRTSPLHF

j_call: TRBJ1-1
v_call: TRBV30
cdr3_aa: CAWTLTVTEAFF

j_call: TRBJ2-5
v_call: TRBV4-1
cdr3_aa: CASSLGDRREETQYF

j_call: TRBJ2-1
v_call: TRBV20-1
cdr3_aa: CSAPLAGGNNEQFF

j_call: TRBJ2-1
v_call: TRBV6-5
cdr3_aa: CASRESHNEQFF